These 11 T cell receptor beta chains came from one sample sequenced in a study of OX40 agonist ivuxolimab in advanced cancers. The protocol was immunoSEQ multiplex PCR, while the TCRdb copy is restricted to in-frame clones and leaves out a portion. The sample lists around 64,000 clones; about 90% were seen once. Sequencing used CD4+ or CD8+ T cells sorted from blood, obtained in a trial of the OX40 agonist ivuxolimab. The receptor set was obtained from an adult with an advanced solid tumor such as melanoma, head and neck, liver or kidney cancer.

By proportion, this clone is medium-sized. The chain links TRBV11-2 to TRBJ1-2; D not certain. The V gene lost 1 base and the J gene lost 6 bases, with 12 bases spanning the gap. Germline V gives CDR1 SGHAT, CDR2 FQNNGV. The CDR3 runs 14 residues. The CDR3 is CASSLVLSLHGYTF. The CDR3 coding sequence is TGTGCCAGCAGCTTAGTTTTAAGTCTTCATGGCTACACCTTC.

V is TRBV2 and J is TRBJ1-6; no reliable D call. This CDR3 is 13 amino acids long. Looked up from germline, CDR1 is SNHLY and CDR2 is FYNNEI. V lost 6 bases and J lost 4, with 7 bases in between. The DNA of the CDR3 is TGTGCCAGCAGGCAGTCTTATAATTCACCCCTCCACTTT. Translation: CASRQSYNSPLHF.

This clone is a singleton in its sample. The chain joins TRBV7-9 to TRBJ1-5, with D possibly being TRBD1 (5 bases). The CDR3 contains 14 residues. Trimming pared 4 bases from V and 7 bases from J, leaving 14 bases between. Germline CDR1 SEHNR, CDR2 FQNEAQ (reference sequence). This CDR3 reads CASSYPGGGQPQHF. CDR3 sequence (DNA): TGTGCCAGCAGCTACCCGGGGGGAGGACAGCCCCAGCATTTT.

V usage is TRBV19 and J usage is TRBJ2-7, with D possibly matching TRBD1 (6 bases). Germline V gives CDR1 LNHDA, CDR2 SQIVND (reference sequence). V lost 5 bases, J lost 1 base, and 15 bases lay in between. The length of the CDR3 is 15 residues. The CDR3 bases are TGTGCCAGTAGTGTCCCCCGCAGGGGTTCCTACGAGCAGTACTTC. It codes for CASSVPRRGSYEQYF.

The rearrangement uses TRBV5-1 and TRBJ2-5, with TRBD2 identical over 7 bases. The CDR3 loop spans 15 amino acids. Germline V gene lookup returns CDR1 SGHRS and CDR2 YFSETQ. V was clipped by 0 bases and J by 5 bases; unmatched bases: 7. Here the CDR3 DNA reads TGCGCCAGCAGCTTGGGAACTAGCGAGATTGAGACCCAGTACTTC. This gives the protein CASSLGTSEIETQYF.

V gene TRBV5-4 combines with J gene TRBJ2-1; 14 positions match TRBD2. The V and J ends lost 4 bases and 7 bases, in that order; junction bases with no gene match: 4. The CDR3 covers 15 residues. Germline loops: CDR1 SGHNT, CDR2 YYREEE (reference sequence). CDR3 DNA sequence: TGTGCCAGCAGCATGGGACTAGCGGGGGTAAATGAGCAGTTCTTC. This gives the protein CASSMGLAGVNEQFF.

This clone was found once. The rearrangement links TRBV6-1 to TRBJ1-2; D gene ambiguous. The CDR3 length is 14 residues. The germline gives CDR1 MNHNS, CDR2 SASEGT. V lost 1 base and J lost 1, with 7 bases in between. The DNA of the CDR3 is TGTGCCAGCAGTGAAGGCGGGCTTAACTATGGCTACACCTTC. Protein product: CASSEGGLNYGYTF.

CDR3 sequence reads: CATLEAFTDTQYF. The CDR3, as DNA: TGTGCCACCCTGGAGGCCTTCACAGATACGCAGTATTTT. V and J are TRBV6-1 and TRBJ2-3, with D tentatively TRBD2 (5 bases). V lost 10 bases and J 2 bases, leaving 13 bases between the germline ends. Germline V gene data show CDR1 as MNHNS and CDR2 as SASEGT. This CDR3 spans 13 amino acids.

As concerns this clone: One end of the junction is discordant with germline, which a read error may explain. The rearrangement uses TRBV19 and TRBJ1-2; possible D gene TRBD1, 5 bases. The CDR3 is made up of 15 amino acids. Germline V CDR1 and CDR2: LNHDA, SQIVND (reference sequence). The CDR3 sequence is CASISAGRANYGYTF. The CDR3 region has the DNA TGTGCCAGTATCTCGGCGGGCAGGGCTAATTATGGCTACACCTTC. Full variable domain (outside the CDR3, taken from reference TRBV19 and TRBJ1-2): DGGITQSPKYLFRKEGQNVTLSCEQNLNHDAMYWYRQDPGQGLRLIYYSQIVNDFQKGDIAEGYSVSREKKESFPLTVTSAQKNPTAFYLCASISAGRANYGYTFGSGTRLTVV.

This sequence joins TRBV6-5 and TRBJ1-2, with D possibly being TRBD1 (5 bases). The CDR3 covers 16 residues. Germline CDR1 reads MNHEY; CDR2 reads SVGAGI. V gave up 2 bases and J gave up 5 bases, with 18 bases separating them. The CDR3 DNA reads TGTGCCAGCAGTTACAGAGGAGCAGGGAGGCAATATGGCTACACCTTC. It codes for CASSYRGAGRQYGYTF.

The chain combines TRBV5-1 with TRBJ2-1; 7 positions match TRBD2. Germline V CDR1 and CDR2: SGHRS, YFSETQ. V shed 9 bases, J shed 4 bases, and the junction held 13 bases outside the gene matches. This CDR3 is 15 amino acids long. Here the CDR3 reads CATSIAGRGYNEQFF. CDR3 DNA: TGCGCCACCTCCATAGCCGGGCGGGGGTACAATGAGCAGTTCTTC.